This T cell receptor (beta chain) was recorded in a study of cytomegalovirus exposure and HLA in healthy donors. Overall study results and limits: TCR beta sequences numbering about 17,000 were associated with HLA alleles at 0.05 false discovery rate in a later analysis. Most TCR sequences were seen very rarely across donors, but some public TCRs occurred in many. For most TCR beta V segments, an earlier analysis put the productive rate at about 90% or about 30% of the time.

The germline V and J ends were trimmed by 3 bases and 3 bases, with 15 bases remaining between them. Germline CDR1 reads KGHSH; CDR2 reads LQKENI. The CDR3 is made up of 17 amino acids. Note on this clone: Its specificity is unknown.

The PCR used 60 Vbeta and 13 Jbeta primers. Generated by immunoSEQ multiplex PCR, the TCRdb table keeps only in-frame clones and is missing some. Found here are more than 110,000 clones, 80% of them singletons; the top ten hold approximately 2.5%. The sequenced sample was PBMCs. The sequence was obtained from a man aged 45 to 65 in good health and CMV-seronegative. V gene TRBV18 combines with J gene TRBJ2-6; D may be TRBD2 (6 bases). The CDR3 here is CASSPVGEVVGANVLTF. CDR3 in DNA: TGTGCCAGCTCACCTGTCGGGGAGGTGGTTGGGGCCAACGTCCTGACTTTC.